The source of this T cell receptor (beta chain) is a study of cytomegalovirus exposure and HLA in healthy donors. As for this clone: Its specificity is not known.

CDR3 size: 15 residues. Losses at the gene ends were 5 bases for V and 2 bases for J; bases not matched to a gene: 7. Germline V lookup: CDR1 SGHTA, CDR2 FQGTGA. It was with 60 Vbeta and 13 Jbeta primers that the PCR ran. Clones were read by immunoSEQ multiplex PCR, and TCRdb kept only the in-frame ones, dropping some. The sample contains approximately 140,000 clones, roughly 78% of which appear only once. The study, taken as a whole, reports: CMV serostatus stood as the only immune exposure information on hand. The likely explanation for a cluster of highly shared sequence variants was sequencing artifact.

This clonotype was obtained from a man aged 50-59 years in good health and CMV-seropositive. This chain joins TRBV7-3 and TRBJ2-3; 7 bases map to TRBD1. The source material was PBMCs. The CDR3 DNA is TGTGCCAGCAGCCCTACAGGGGCACCCACAGATACGCAGTATTTT. This gives the protein CASSPTGAPTDTQYF.